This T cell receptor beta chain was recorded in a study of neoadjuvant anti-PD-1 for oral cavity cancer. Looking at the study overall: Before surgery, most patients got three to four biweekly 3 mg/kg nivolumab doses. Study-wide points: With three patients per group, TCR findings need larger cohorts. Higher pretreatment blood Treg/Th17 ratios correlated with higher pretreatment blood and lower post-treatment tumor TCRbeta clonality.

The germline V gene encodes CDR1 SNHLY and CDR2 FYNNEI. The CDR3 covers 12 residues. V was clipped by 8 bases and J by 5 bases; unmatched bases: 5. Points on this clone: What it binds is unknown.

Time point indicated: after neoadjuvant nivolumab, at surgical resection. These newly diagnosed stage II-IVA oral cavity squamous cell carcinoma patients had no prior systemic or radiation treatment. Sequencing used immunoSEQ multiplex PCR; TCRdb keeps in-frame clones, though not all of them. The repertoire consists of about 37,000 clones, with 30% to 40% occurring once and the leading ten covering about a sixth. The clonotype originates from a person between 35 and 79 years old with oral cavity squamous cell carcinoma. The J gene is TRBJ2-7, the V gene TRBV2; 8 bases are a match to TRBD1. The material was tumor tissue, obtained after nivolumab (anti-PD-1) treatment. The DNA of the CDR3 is TGTGCCAGCTTAATGGACAGGGACGAGCAGTACTTC. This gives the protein CASLMDRDEQYF.